This T cell receptor (beta chain) was recorded in a study of pediatric ulcerative colitis. Overall study results and limits: Total lymphocyte DNA, not sorted subsets, was the template.

The method was immunoSEQ multiplex PCR; TCRdb's version includes in-frame clones alone and lacks a portion of them. Among approximately 15,000 clones listed, just under 75% were seen once. In the case of this clone: The antigen remains undetermined.

Rectal tissue came from one to two pinch biopsies taken at colonoscopy. The germline CDR1 and CDR2 sequences are SGHRS and YFSETQ. The CDR3 sequence is 11 residues long. Trimming removed 5 bases from V and 4 bases from J, with 3 bases in between. The rearrangement uses TRBV5-1 and TRBJ1-4; D not certain. Material for sequencing was gut tissue. This clonotype originated in a girl between 5 and 17 years old with moderate ulcerative colitis. This CDR3 reads CASRLNEKLFF. The DNA for the CDR3 is TGCGCCAGCAGGCTTAATGAAAAACTGTTTTTT.